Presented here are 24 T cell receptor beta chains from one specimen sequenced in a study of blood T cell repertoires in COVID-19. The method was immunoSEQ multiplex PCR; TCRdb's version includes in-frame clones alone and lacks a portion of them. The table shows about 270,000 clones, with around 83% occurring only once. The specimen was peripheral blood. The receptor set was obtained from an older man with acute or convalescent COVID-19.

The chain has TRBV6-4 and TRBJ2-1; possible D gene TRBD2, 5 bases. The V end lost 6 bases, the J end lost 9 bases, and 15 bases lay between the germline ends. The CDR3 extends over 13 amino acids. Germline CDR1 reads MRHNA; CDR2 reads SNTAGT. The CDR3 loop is CASSPTGVGEQFF. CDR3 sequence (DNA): TGTGCCAGCAGCCCAACCGGGGTGGGTGAGCAGTTCTTC.

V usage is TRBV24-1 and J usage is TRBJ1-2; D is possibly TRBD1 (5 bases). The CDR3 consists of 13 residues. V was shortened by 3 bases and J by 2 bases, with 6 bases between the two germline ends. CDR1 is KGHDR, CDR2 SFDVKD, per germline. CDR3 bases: TGTGCCACCAGTGATAGGGGAAACTATGGCTACACCTTC. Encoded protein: CATSDRGNYGYTF.

The chain's CDR3 is CASSQMNRGPYEQYF. In DNA form, the CDR3 reads TGTGCCAGCAGCCAGATGAACAGGGGACCCTACGAGCAGTACTTC. The chain uses TRBV3-1 (or the pseudogene TRBV3-2) and TRBJ2-7; 7 nucleotides align to TRBD1. With V trimmed by 3 bases and J by 2 bases, 7 bases remained unmatched. CDR1 LGHDT and CDR2 YNNKEL come from the germline V gene (reference sequence). This CDR3 spans 15 amino acids.

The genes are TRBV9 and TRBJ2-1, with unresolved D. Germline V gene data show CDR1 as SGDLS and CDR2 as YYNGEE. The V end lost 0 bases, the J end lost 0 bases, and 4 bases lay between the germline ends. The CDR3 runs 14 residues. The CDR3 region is CASSVGSSYNEQFF. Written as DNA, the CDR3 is TGTGCCAGCAGCGTAGGGAGCTCCTACAATGAGCAGTTCTTC.

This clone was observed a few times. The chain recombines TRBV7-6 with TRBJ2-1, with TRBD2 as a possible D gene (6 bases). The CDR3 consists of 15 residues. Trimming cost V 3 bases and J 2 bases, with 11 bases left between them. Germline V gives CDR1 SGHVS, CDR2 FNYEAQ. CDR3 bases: TGTGCCAGCAGCTTGGAGGGAGCGGCCTACAATGAGCAGTTCTTC. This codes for CASSLEGAAYNEQFF.

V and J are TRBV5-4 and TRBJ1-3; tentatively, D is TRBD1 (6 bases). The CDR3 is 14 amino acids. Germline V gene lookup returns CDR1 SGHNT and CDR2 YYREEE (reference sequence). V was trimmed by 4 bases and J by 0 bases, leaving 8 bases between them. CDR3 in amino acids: CASSLDSSGNTIYF. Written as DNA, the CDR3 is TGTGCCAGCAGCCTGGACAGCTCTGGAAACACCATATATTTT.

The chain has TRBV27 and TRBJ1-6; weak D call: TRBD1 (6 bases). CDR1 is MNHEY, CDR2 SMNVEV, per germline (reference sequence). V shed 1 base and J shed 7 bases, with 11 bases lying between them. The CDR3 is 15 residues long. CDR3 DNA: TGTGCCAGCAGTTTATTGAGGGGGTCCAATTCACCCCTCCACTTT. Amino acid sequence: CASSLLRGSNSPLHF.

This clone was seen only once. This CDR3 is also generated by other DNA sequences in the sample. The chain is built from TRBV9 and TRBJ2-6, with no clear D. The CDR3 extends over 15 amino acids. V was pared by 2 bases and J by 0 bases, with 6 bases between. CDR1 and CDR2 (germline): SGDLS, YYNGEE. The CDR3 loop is CASSVYSSGANVLTF. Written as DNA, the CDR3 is TGTGCCAGCAGCGTTTACAGCTCTGGGGCCAACGTCCTGACTTTC.

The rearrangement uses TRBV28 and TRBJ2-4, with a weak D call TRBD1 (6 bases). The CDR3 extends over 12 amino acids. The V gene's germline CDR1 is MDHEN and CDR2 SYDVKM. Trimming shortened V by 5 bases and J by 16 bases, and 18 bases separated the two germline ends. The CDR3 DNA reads TGTGCCAGCAGTCCTTCCCGGACAGTTGTCTACTTC. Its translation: CASSPSRTVVYF.

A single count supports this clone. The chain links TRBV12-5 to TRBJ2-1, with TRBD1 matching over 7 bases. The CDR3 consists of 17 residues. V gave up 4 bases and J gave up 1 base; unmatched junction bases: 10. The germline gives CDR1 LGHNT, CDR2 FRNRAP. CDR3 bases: TGTGCTAGTGGTTCCACAACTGACAGGGAGTCCTACAATGAGCAGTTCTTC. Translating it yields CASGSTTDRESYNEQFF.

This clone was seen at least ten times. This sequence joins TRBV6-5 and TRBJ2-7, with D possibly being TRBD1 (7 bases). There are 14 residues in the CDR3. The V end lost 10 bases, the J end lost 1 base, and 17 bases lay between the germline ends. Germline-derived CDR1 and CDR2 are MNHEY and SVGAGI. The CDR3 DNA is TGTGCCATCGGAGGGACAGCGCTTTCCTACGAGCAGTACTTC. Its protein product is CAIGGTALSYEQYF.

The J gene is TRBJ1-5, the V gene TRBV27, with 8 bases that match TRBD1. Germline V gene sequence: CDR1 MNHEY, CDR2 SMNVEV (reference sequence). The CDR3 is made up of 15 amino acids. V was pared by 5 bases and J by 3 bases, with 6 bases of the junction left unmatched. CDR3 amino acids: CASSPRDRSNQPQHF. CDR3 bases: TGTGCCAGCAGTCCGCGGGACAGGTCCAATCAGCCCCAGCATTTT.

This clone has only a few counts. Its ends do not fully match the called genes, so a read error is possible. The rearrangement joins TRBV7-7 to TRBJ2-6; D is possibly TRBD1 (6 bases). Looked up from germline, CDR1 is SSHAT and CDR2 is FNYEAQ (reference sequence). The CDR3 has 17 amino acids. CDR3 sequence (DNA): TGTGCTAGCAGCGAGGGGGTAGGGGCCTCTGGGGCCAACGTCCTGACTTTC. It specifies CASSEGVGASGANVLTF.

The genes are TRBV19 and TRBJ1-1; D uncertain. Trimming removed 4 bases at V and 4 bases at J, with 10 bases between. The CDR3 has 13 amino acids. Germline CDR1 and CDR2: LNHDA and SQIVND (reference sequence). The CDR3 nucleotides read TGTGCCAGTAGTAGGCAGTTTCGCACTGAAGCTTTCTTT. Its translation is CASSRQFRTEAFF.

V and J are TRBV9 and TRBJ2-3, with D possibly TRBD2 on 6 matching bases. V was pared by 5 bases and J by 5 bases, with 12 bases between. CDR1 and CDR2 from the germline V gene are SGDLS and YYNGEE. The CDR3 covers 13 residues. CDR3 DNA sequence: TGTGCCAGCAGTTGGAGCGGGCGAGATACGCAGTATTTT. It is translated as CASSWSGRDTQYF. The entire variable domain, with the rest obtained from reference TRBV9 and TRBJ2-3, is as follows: DSGVTQTPKHLITATGQRVTLRCSPRSGDLSVYWYQQSLDQGLQFLIQYYNGEERAKGNILERFSAQQFPDLHSELNLSSLELGDSALYFCASSWSGRDTQYFGPGTRLTVL.

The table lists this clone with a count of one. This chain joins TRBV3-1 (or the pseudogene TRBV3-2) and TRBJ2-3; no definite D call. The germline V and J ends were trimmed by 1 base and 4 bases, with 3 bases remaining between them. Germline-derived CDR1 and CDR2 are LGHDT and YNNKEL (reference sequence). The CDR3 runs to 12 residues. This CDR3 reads CASSQVSDTQYF. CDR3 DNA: TGTGCCAGCAGCCAAGTCTCAGATACGCAGTATTTT.

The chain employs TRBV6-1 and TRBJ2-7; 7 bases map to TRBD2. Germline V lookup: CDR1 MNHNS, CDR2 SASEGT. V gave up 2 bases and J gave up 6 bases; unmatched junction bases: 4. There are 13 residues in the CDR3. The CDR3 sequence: CASSEWGGSEQYF. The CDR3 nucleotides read TGTGCCAGCAGTGAATGGGGCGGGAGCGAGCAGTACTTC.

The CDR3 is CSASLGLLPGVTDTQYF. CDR3 in DNA: TGCAGTGCGAGTCTCGGTCTTCTGCCCGGGGTAACAGATACGCAGTATTTT. This rearrangement joins TRBV20-1 to TRBJ2-3; weak D call: TRBD2 (5 bases). CDR3 length: 17 residues. V gave up 6 bases and J gave up 3 bases, with 25 bases separating them. Germline V gene sequence: CDR1 DFQATT, CDR2 SNEGSKA (reference sequence).

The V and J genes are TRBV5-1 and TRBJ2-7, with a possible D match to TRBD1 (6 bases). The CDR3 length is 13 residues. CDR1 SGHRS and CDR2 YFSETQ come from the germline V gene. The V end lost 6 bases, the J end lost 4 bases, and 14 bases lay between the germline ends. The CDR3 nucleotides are TGCGCCAGCAACTACCAGACAGGATACGAGCAGTACTTC. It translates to CASNYQTGYEQYF.

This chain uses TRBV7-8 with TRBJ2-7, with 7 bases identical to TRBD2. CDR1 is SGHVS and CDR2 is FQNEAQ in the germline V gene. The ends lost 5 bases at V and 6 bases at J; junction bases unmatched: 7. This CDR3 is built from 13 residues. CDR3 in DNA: TGTGCCAGCAGCCACTGGGGAGGGCCCGAGCAGTACTTC. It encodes CASSHWGGPEQYF.

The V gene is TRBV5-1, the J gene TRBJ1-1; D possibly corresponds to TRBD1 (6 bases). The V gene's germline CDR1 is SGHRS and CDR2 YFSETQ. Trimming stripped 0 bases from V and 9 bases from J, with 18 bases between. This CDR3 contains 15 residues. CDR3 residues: CASSLEAGGYPKAFF. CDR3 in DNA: TGCGCCAGCAGCTTGGAGGCTGGGGGCTACCCTAAAGCTTTCTTT. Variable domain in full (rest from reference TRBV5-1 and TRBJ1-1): KAGVTQTPRYLIKTRGQQVTLSCSPISGHRSVSWYQQTPGQGLQFLFEYFSETQRNKGNFPGRFSGRQFSNSRSEMNVSTLELGDSALYLCASSLEAGGYPKAFFGQGTRLTVV.

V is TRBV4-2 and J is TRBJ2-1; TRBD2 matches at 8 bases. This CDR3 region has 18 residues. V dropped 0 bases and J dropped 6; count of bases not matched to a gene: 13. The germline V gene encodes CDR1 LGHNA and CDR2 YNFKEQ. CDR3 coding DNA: TGTGCCAGCAGCCAAGACTTCAGCGGGAGATGGGTTCTCAATGAGCAGTTCTTC. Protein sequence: CASSQDFSGRWVLNEQFF.

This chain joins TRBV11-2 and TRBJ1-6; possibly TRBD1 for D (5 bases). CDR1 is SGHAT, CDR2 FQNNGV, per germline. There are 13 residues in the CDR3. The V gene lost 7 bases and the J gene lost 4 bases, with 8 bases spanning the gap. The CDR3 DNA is TGTGCCAGCAACCGGGGGTATAATTCACCCCTCCACTTT. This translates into CASNRGYNSPLHF.

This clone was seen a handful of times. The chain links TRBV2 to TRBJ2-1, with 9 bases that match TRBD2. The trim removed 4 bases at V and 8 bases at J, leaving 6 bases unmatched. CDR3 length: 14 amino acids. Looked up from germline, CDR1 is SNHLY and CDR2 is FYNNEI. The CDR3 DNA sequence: TGTGCCAGCAGTGGTCTAGCGGGACGCTATGAGCAGTTCTTC. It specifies CASSGLAGRYEQFF. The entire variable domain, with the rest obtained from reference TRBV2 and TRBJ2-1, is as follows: EPEVTQTPSHQVTQMGQEVILRCVPISNHLYFYWYRQILGQKVEFLVSFYNNEISEKSEIFDDQFSVERPDGSNFTLKIRSTKLEDSAMYFCASSGLAGRYEQFFGPGTRLTVL.